This T cell receptor (beta chain) originates from a study of OX40 agonist ivuxolimab in advanced cancers. At the level of the study: Patients got intravenous ivuxolimab at 0.01 to 10 mg/kg every 2 weeks. Study-wide findings and caveats: The study observed clonal expansion of CD4+ and CD8+ blood T cells by week 6 at 0.1 to 3.0 mg/kg.

Some clones are missing from TCRdb's copy, which holds only in-frame ones; the method was immunoSEQ multiplex PCR. This table has 65,000 to 70,000 clones, around 80% appearing once. This clone is labeled as medium-sized. The antigen remains unidentified. Blood specimens came from baseline, cycle 4 day 1, and cycle 7 day 1. The CDR3 contains 14 residues. V was pared by 5 bases and J by 8 bases, with 10 bases of the junction left unmatched. Germline V gives CDR1 SEHNR, CDR2 FQNEAQ (reference sequence). This chain connects TRBV7-9 to TRBJ1-2; 8 bases fit TRBD1. Here the sequenced sample was CD4+ or CD8+ T cells sorted from blood, taken in a trial of the OX40 agonist ivuxolimab. This sequence originates from an adult with an advanced solid tumor such as melanoma, head and neck, liver or kidney cancer. CDR3 nucleotides: TGTGCCAGCAGCCGCCCAGGACAGGGAGAGGGCTACACCTTC. Translation: CASSRPGQGEGYTF.